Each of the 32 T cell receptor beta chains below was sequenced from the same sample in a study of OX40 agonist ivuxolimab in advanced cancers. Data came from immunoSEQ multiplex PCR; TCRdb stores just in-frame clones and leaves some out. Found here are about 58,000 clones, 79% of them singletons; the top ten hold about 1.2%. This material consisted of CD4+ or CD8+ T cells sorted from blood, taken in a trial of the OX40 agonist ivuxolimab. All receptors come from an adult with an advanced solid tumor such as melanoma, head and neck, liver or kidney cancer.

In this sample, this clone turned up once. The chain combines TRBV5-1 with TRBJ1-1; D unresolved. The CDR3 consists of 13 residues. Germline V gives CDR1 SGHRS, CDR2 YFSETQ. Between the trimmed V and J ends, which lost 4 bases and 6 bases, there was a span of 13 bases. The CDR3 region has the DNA TGCGCCAGCAGCAGTGGACTAAGCCCTGAAGCTTTCTTT. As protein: CASSSGLSPEAFF.

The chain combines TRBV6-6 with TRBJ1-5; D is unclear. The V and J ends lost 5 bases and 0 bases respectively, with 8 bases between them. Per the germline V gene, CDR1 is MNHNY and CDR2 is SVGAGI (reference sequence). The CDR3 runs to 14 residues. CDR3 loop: CASSLSVSNQPQHF. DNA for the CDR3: TGTGCCAGCAGTCTTTCCGTTAGCAATCAGCCCCAGCATTTT.

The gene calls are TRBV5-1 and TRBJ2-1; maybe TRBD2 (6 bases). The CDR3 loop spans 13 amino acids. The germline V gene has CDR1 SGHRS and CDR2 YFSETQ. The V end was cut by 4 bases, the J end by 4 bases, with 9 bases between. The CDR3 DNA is TGCGCCAGCAGCCTCCGGGAGTACAATGAGCAGTTCTTC. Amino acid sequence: CASSLREYNEQFF.

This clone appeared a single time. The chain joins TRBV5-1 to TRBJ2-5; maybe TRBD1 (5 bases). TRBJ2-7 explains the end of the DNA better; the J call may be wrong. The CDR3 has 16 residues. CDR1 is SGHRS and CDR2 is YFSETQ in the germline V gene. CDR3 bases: TGCGCCAGCAGCTTGGCCGTGGCAGGGCAACCCTACGAGCAGTACTTC. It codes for CASSLAVAGQPYEQYF.

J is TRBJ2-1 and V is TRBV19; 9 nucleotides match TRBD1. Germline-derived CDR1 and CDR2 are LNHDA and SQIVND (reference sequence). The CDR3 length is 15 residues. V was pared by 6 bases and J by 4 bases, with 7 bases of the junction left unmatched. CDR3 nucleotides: TGTGCCAGTAGAAGGGCGGGACAGGGATACAATGAGCAGTTCTTC. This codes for CASRRAGQGYNEQFF.

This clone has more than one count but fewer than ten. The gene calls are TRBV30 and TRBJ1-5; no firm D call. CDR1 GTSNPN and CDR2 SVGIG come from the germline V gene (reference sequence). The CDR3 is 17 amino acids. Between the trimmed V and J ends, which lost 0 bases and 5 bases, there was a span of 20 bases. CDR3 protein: CAWSVGFSGRVDQPQHF. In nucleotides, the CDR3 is TGTGCCTGGAGTGTAGGGTTTTCGGGGAGAGTTGATCAGCCCCAGCATTTT.

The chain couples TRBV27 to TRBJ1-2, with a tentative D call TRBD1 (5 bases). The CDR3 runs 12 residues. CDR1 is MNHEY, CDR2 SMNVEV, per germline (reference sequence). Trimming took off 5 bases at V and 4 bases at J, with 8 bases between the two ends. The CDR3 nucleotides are TGTGCCAGCAGTCCAGGGACCTATGGCTACACCTTC. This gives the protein CASSPGTYGYTF.

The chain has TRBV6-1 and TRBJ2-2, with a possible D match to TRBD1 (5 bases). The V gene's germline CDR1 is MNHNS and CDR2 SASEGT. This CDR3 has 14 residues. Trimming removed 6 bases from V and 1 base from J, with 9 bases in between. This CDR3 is CASSLGQNTGELFF. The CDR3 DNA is TGTGCCAGCAGCTTAGGACAGAACACCGGGGAGCTGTTTTTT.

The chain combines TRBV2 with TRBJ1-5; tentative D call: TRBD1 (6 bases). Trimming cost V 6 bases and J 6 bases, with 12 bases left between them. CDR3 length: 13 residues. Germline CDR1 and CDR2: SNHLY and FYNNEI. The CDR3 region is CASRYREGQPQHF. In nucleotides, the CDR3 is TGTGCCAGCAGATACAGGGAGGGTCAGCCCCAGCATTTT.

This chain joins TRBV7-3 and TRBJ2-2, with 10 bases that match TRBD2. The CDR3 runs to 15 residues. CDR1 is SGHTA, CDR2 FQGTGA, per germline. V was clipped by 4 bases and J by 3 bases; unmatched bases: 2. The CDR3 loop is CASSSLAGDTGELFF. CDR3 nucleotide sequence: TGTGCCAGCAGCTCCCTAGCGGGAGACACCGGGGAGCTGTTTTTT.

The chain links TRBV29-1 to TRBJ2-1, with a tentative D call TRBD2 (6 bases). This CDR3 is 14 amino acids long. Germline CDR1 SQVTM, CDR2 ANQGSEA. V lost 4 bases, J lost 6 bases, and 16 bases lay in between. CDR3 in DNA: TGCAGCGTTGGTCATTGGGGAGCGGGCAATGAGCAGTTCTTC. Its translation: CSVGHWGAGNEQFF.

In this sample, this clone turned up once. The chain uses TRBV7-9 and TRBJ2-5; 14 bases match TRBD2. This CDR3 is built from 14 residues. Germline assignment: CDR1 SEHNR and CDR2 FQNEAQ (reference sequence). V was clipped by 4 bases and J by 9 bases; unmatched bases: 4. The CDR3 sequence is CASSSGLAGGPQYF. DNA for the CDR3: TGTGCCAGCAGCTCAGGACTAGCGGGGGGCCCCCAGTACTTC.

The CDR3 loop is CATSRASGGADTQYF. CDR3 DNA sequence: TGTGCCACCAGCAGAGCTAGCGGGGGGGCAGATACGCAGTATTTT. J is TRBJ2-3 and V is TRBV15; TRBD2 matches 12 bases. Germline V gene sequence: CDR1 LNHNV, CDR2 YYDKDF (reference sequence). This CDR3 has 15 residues. Losses at the gene ends were 1 base for V and 4 bases for J; bases not matched to a gene: 0. Based on the CDR3 plus reference TRBV15 and TRBJ2-3, the full variable domain is DAMVIQNPRYQVTQFGKPVTLSCSQTLNHNVMYWYQQKSSQAPKLLFHYYDKDFNNEADTPDNFQSRRPNTSFCFLDIRSPGLGDTAMYLCATSRASGGADTQYFGPGTRLTVL.

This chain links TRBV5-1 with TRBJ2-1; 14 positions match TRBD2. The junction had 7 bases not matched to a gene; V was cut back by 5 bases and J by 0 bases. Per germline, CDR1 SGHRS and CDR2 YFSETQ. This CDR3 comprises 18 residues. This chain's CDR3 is CASSRLAGGLTSYNEQFF. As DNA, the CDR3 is TGCGCCAGCAGTCGACTAGCGGGGGGGCTAACCTCCTACAATGAGCAGTTCTTC.

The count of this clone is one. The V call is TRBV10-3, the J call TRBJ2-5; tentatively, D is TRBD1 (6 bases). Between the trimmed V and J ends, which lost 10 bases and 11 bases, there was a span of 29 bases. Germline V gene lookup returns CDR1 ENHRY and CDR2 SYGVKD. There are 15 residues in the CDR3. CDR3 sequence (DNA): TGTGCCACCGGAGACCCCGGGACACGCGGTCGAGAGCAGTACTTC. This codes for CATGDPGTRGREQYF.

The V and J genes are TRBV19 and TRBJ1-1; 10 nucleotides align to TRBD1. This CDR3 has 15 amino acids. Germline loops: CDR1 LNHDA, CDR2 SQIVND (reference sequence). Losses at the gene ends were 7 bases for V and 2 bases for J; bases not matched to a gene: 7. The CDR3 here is CASKKDRGGNTEAFF. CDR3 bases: TGTGCCAGTAAGAAGGACAGGGGGGGAAACACTGAAGCTTTCTTT.

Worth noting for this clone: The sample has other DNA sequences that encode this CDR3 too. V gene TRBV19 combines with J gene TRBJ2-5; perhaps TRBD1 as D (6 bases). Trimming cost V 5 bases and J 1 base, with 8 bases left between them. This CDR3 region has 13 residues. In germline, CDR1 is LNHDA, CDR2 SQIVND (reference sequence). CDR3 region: CASSWGRQETQYF. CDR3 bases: TGTGCCAGTAGTTGGGGGCGCCAAGAGACCCAGTACTTC.

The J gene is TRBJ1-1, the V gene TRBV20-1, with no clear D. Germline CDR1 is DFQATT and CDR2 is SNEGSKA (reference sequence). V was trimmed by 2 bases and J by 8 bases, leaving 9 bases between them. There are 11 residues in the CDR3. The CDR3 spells CSARPQVEAFF. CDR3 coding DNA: TGCAGTGCTAGACCTCAAGTGGAAGCTTTCTTT.

CDR3 sequence (DNA): TGTGCCACCAGCAGACCTCTCATGGGGGCTGACCAGCCCCAGCATTTT. It yields the protein CATSRPLMGADQPQHF. This chain links TRBV15 with TRBJ1-5; tentative D call: TRBD1 (6 bases). The CDR3 length is 16 residues. Trimming removed 2 bases from V and 7 bases from J, with 18 bases in between. Germline values: CDR1 LNHNV, CDR2 YYDKDF (reference sequence).

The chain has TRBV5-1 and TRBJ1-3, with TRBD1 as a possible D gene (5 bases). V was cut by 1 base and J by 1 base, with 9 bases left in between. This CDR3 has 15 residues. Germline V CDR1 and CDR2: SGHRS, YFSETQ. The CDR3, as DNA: TGCGCCAGCAGCTTGTTCAGGGCATCTGGAAACACCATATATTTT. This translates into CASSLFRASGNTIYF.

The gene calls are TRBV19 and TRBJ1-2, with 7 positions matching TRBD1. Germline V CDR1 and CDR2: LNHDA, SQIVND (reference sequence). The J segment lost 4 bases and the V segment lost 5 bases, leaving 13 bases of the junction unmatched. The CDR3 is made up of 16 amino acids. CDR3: CASSPTTRQGGYGYTF. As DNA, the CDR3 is TGTGCCAGTAGTCCCACCACTCGACAGGGTGGCTATGGCTACACCTTC.

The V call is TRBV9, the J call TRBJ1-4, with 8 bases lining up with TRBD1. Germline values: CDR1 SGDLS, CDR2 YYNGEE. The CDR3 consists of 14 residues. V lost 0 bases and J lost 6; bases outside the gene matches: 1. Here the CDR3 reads CASSVAQGDEKLFF. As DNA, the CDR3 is TGTGCCAGCAGCGTAGCACAGGGGGATGAAAAACTGTTTTTT.

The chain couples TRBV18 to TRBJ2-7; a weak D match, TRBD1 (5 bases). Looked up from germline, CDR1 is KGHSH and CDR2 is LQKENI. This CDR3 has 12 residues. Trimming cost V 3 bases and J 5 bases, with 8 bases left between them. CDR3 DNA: TGTGCCAGCTCACCGGGGCCGGACGAGCAGTACTTC. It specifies CASSPGPDEQYF.

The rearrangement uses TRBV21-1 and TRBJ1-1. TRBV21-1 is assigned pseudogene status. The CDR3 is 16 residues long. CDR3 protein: CASSKGGSRLYTEAFF. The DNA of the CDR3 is TGTGCCAGCAGCAAAGGTGGCAGCCGACTTTACACTGAAGCTTTCTTT.

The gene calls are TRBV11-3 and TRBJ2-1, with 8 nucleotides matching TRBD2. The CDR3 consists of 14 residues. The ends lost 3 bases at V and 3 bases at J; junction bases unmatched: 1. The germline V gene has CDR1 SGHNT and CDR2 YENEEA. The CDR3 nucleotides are TGTGCCAGCAGCTTCACTAGCGGCTACAATGAGCAGTTCTTC. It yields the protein CASSFTSGYNEQFF.

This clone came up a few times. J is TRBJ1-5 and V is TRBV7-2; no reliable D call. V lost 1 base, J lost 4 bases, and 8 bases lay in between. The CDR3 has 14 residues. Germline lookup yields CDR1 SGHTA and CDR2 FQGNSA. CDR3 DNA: TGTGCCAGCAGCTTAGATGTCGGAAATCAGCCCCAGCATTTT. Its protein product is CASSLDVGNQPQHF.

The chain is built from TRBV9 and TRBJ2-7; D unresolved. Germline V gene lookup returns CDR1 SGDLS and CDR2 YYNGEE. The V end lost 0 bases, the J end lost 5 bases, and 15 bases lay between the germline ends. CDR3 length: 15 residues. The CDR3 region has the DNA TGTGCCAGCAGCGTAGAAGGCTATCTTAAGGACGAGCAGTACTTC. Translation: CASSVEGYLKDEQYF.

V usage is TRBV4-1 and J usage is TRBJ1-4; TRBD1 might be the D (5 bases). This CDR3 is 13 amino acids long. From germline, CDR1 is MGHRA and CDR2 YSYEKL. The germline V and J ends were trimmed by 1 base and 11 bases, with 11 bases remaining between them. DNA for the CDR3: TGCGCCAGCAGCCAAGCTCCGGGGACCAAACTGTTTTTT. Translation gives CASSQAPGTKLFF.

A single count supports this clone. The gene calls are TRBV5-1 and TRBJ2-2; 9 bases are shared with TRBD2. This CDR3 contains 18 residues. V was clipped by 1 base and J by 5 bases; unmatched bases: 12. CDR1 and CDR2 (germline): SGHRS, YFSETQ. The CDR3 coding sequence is TGCGCCAGCAGCTTGACTGGATTTAGCGGGAGTAAAACCGGGGAGCTGTTTTTT. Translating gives CASSLTGFSGSKTGELFF.

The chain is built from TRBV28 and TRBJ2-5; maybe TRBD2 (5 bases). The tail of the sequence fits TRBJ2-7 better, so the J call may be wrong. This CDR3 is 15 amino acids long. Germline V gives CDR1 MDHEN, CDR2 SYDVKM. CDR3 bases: TGTGCCAGCAGTCGTCAGACGGGAAGCTCCTACGAGCAGTACTTC. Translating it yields CASSRQTGSSYEQYF.

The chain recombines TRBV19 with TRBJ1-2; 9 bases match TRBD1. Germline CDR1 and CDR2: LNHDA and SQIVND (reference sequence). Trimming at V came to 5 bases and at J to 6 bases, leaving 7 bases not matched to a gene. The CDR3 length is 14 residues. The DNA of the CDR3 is TGTGCCAGTAGTGCCCGGGACAGGGTACATGGCTACACCTTC. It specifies CASSARDRVHGYTF.

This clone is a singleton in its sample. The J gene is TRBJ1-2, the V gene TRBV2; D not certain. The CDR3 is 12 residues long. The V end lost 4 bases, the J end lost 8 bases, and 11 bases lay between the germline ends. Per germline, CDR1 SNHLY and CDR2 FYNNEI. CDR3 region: CASSGQGRGYTF. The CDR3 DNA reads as TGTGCCAGCAGTGGTCAAGGGCGCGGCTACACCTTC.